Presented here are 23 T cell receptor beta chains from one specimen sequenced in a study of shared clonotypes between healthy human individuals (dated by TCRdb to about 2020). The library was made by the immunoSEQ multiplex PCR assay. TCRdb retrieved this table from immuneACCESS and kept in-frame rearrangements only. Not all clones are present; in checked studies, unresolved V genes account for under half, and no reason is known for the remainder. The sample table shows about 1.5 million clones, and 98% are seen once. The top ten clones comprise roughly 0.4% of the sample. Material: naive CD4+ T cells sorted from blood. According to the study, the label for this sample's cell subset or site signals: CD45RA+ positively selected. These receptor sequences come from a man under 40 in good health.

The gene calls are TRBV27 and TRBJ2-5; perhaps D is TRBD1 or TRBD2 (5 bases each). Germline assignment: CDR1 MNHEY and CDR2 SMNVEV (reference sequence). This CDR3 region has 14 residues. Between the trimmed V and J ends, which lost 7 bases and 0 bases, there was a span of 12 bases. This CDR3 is CASKSGGNQETQYF. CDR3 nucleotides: TGTGCCAGCAAAAGTGGGGGAAACCAAGAGACCCAGTACTTC.

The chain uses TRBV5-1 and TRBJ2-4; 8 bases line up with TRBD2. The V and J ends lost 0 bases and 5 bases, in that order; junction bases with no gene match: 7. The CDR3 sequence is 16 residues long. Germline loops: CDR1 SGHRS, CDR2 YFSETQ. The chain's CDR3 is CASSLVSSGRENIQYF. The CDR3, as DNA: TGCGCCAGCAGCTTGGTGTCTAGCGGGCGGGAAAACATTCAGTACTTC.

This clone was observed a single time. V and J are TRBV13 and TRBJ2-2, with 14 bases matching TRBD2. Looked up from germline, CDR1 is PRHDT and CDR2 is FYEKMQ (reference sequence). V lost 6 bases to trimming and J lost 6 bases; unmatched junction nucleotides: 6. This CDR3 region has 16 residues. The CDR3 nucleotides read TGTGCCAGCAGTTGGGGACTAGCGGGAGTTTCCGGGGAGCTGTTTTTT. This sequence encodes CASSWGLAGVSGELFF. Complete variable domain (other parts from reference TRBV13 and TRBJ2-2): AAGVIQSPRHLIKEKRETATLKCYPIPRHDTVYWYQQGPGQDPQFLISFYEKMQSDKGSIPDRFSAQQFSDYHSELNMSSLELGDSALYFCASSWGLAGVSGELFFGEGSRLTVL.

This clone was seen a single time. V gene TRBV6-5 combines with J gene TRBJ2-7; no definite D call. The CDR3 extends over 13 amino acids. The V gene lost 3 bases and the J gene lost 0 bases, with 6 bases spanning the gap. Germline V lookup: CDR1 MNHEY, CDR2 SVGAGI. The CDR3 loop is CASSYSNSYEQYF. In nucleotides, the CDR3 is TGTGCCAGCAGTTATTCTAACTCCTACGAGCAGTACTTC.

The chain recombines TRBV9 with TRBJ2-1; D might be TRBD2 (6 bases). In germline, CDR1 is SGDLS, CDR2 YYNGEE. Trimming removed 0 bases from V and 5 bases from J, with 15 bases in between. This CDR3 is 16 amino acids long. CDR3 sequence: CASSVAVREQNNEQFF. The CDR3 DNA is TGTGCCAGCAGCGTAGCAGTACGGGAGCAAAACAATGAGCAGTTCTTC.

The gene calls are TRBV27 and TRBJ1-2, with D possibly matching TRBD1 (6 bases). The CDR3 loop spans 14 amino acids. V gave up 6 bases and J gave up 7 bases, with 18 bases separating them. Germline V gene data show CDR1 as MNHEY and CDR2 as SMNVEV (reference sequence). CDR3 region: CASRQQGGPAGYTF. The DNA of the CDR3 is TGTGCCAGCAGACAACAGGGTGGTCCTGCTGGCTACACCTTC.

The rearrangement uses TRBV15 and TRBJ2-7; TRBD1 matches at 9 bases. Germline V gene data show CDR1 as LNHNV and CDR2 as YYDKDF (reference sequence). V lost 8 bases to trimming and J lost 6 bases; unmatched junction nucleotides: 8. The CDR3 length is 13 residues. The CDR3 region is CATYDRGSSEQYF. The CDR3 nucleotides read TGTGCCACCTACGACAGGGGGAGTAGCGAGCAGTACTTC. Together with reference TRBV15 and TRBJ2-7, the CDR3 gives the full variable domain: DAMVIQNPRYQVTQFGKPVTLSCSQTLNHNVMYWYQQKSSQAPKLLFHYYDKDFNNEADTPDNFQSRRPNTSFCFLDIRSPGLGDTAMYLCATYDRGSSEQYFGPGTRLTVT.

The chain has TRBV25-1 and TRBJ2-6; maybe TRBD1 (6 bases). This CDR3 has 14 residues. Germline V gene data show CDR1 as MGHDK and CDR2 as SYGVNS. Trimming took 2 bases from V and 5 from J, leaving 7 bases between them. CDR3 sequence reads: CASSEGGRANVLTF. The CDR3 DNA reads TGTGCCAGCAGTGAAGGGGGCAGGGCCAACGTCCTGACTTTC.

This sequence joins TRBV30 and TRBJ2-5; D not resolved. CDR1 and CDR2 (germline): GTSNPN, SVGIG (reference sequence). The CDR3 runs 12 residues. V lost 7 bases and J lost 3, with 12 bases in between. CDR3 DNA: TGTGCCTCAAACCTCCCGGAAGAGACCCAGTACTTC. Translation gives CASNLPEETQYF.

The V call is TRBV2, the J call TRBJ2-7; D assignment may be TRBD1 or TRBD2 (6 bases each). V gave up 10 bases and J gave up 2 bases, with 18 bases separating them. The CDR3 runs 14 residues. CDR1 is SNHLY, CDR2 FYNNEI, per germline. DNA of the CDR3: TGTGCCACGGCAAGGGGGGAGGTGACCTACGAGCAGTACTTC. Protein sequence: CATARGEVTYEQYF.

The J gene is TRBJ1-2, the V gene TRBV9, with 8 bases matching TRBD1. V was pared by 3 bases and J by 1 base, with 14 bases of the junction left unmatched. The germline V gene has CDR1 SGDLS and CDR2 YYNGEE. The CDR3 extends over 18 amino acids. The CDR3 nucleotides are TGTGCCAGCAGCGCAAATTACGGGACAGGTGTTGTTAACTATGGCTACACCTTC. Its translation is CASSANYGTGVVNYGYTF. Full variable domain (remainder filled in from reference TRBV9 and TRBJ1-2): DSGVTQTPKHLITATGQRVTLRCSPRSGDLSVYWYQQSLDQGLQFLIQYYNGEERAKGNILERFSAQQFPDLHSELNLSSLELGDSALYFCASSANYGTGVVNYGYTFGSGTRLTVV.

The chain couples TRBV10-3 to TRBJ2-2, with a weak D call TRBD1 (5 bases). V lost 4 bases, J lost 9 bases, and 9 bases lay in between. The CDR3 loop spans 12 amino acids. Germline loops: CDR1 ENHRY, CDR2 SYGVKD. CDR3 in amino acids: CAISAQGRELFF. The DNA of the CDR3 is TGTGCCATCAGTGCTCAGGGCCGGGAGCTGTTTTTT.

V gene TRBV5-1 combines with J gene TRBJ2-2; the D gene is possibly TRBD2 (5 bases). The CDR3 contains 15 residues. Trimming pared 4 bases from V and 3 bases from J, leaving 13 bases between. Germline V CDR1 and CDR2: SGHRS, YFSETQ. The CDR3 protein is CASSPNSADTGELFF. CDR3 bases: TGCGCCAGCAGCCCAAATTCAGCGGACACCGGGGAGCTGTTTTTT.

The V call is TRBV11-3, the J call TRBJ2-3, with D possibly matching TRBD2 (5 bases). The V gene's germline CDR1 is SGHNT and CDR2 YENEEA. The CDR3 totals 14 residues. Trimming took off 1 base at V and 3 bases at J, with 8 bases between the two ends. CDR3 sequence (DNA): TGTGCCAGCAGCTTAGTGCCGGGAACAGATACGCAGTATTTT. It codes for CASSLVPGTDTQYF.

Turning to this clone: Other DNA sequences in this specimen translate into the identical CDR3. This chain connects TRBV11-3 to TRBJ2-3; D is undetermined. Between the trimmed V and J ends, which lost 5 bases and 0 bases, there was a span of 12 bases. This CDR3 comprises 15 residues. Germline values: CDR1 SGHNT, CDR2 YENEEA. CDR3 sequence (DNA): TGTGCCAGCAGCCCCTTTCGGGCAAGCACAGATACGCAGTATTTT. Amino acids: CASSPFRASTDTQYF.

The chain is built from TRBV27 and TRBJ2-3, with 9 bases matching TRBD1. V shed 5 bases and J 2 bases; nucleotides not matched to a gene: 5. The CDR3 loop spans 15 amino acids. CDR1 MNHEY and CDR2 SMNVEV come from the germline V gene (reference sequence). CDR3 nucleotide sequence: TGTGCCAGCAGTGCGTGGACAGGGGTCACAGATACGCAGTATTTT. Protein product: CASSAWTGVTDTQYF.

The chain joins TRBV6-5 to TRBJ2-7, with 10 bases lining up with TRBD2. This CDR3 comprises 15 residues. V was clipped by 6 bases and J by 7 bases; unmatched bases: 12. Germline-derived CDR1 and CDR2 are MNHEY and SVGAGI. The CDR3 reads CASSRSGRPAGEQYF. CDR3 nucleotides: TGTGCCAGCAGCCGTAGCGGGAGGCCTGCTGGGGAGCAGTACTTC.

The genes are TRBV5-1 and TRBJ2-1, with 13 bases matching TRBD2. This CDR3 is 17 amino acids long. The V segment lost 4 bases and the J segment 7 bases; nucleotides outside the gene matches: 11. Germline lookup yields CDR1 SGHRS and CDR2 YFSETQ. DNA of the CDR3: TGCGCCAGCAGCCCGGGACTAGCGGGGAGACTTTTTAATGAGCAGTTCTTC. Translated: CASSPGLAGRLFNEQFF.

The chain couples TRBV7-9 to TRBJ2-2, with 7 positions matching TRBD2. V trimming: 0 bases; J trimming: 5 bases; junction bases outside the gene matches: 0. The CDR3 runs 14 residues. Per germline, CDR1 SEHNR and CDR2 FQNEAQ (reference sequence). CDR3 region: CASSLAGGTGELFF. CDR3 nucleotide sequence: TGTGCCAGCAGCTTAGCCGGGGGGACCGGGGAGCTGTTTTTT.

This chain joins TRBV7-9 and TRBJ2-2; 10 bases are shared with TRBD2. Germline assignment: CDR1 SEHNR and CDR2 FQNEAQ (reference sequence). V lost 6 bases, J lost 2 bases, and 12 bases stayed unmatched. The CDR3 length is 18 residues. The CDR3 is CASRESGASGSNTGELFF. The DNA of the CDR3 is TGTGCCAGCAGAGAATCGGGTGCTAGCGGGAGCAACACCGGGGAGCTGTTTTTT.

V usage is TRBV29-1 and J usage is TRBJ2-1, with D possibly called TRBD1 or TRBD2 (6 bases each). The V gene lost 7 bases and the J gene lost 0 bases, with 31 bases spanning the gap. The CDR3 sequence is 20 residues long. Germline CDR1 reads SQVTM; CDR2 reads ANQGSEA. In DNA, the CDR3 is TGCAGCGCTCCCGACAGGCGGGACCCCAAAACGAGATACTCCTACAATGAGCAGTTCTTC. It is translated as CSAPDRRDPKTRYSYNEQFF.

CDR3 in amino acids: CASSLGRTAGYTF. CDR3 in DNA: TGTGCCAGCAGCTTAGGGAGGACAGCTGGCTACACCTTC. This chain connects TRBV7-2 to TRBJ1-2, with a possible D match to TRBD1 (6 bases). CDR1 SGHTA and CDR2 FQGNSA come from the germline V gene. The length of the CDR3 is 13 residues. Trimming took 1 base from V and 7 from J, leaving 10 bases between them.

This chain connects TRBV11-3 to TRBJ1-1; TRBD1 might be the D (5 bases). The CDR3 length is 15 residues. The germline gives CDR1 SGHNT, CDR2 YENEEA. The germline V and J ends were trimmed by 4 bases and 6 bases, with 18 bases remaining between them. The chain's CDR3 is CASSSGAGRSAEAFF. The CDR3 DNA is TGTGCCAGCAGCTCCGGGGCCGGGAGGAGCGCTGAAGCTTTCTTT.